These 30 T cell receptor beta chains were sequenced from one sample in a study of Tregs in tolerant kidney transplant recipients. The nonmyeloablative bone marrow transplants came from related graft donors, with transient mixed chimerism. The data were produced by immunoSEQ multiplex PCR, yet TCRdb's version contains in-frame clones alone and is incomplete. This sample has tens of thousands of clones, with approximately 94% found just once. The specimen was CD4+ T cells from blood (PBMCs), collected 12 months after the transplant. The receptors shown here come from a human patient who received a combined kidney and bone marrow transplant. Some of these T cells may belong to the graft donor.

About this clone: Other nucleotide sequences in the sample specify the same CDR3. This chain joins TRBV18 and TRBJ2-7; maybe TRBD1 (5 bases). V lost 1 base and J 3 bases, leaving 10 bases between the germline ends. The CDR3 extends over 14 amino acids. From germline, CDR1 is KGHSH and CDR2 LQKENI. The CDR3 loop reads CASSPRGRGYEQYF. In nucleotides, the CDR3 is TGTGCCAGCTCACCACGAGGAAGGGGCTACGAGCAGTACTTC.

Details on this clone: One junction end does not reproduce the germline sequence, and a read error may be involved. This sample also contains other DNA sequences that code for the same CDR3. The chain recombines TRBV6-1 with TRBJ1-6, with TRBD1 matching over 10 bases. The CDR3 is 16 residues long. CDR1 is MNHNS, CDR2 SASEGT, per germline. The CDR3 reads CASSEWTGGNNSPLHF. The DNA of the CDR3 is TGTGCCAGCAGTGAGTGGACAGGGGGGAATAATTCCCCCCTCCACTTT.

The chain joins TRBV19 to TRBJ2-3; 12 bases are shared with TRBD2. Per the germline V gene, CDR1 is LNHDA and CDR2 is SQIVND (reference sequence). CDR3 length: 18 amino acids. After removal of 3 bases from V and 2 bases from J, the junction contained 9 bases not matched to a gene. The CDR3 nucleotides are TGTGCCAGTAGTATTGTGCTAGCGGGAGGGCGTCTCACAGATACGCAGTATTTT. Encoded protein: CASSIVLAGGRLTDTQYF.

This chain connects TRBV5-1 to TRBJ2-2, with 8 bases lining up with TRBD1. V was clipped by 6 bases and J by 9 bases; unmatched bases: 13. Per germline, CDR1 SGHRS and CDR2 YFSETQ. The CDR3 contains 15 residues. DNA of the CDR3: TGCGCCAGCAAAAGGGACAGGCCGGTCGTGCGGGAGCTGTTTTTT. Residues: CASKRDRPVVRELFF.

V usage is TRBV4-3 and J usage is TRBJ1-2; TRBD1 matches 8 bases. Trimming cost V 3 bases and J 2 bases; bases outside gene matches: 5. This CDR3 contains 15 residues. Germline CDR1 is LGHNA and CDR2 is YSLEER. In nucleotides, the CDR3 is TGCGCCAGCAGCCACAGCGGACAGGGAAACTATGGCTACACCTTC. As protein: CASSHSGQGNYGYTF.

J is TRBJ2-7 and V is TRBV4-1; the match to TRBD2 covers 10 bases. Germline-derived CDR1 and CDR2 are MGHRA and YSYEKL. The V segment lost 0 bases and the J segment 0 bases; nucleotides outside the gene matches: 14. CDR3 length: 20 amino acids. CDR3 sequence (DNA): TGCGCCAGCAGCCAAGATGGGAGAGGGCGGACTAGCGGACTCTCCTACGAGCAGTACTTC. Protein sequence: CASSQDGRGRTSGLSYEQYF.

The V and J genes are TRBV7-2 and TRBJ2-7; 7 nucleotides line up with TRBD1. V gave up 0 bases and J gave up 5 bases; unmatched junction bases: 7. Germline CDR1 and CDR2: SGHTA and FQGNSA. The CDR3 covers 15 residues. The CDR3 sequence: CASSLARTGLNEQYF. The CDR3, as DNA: TGTGCCAGCAGCTTAGCCCGGACAGGTCTGAACGAGCAGTACTTC.

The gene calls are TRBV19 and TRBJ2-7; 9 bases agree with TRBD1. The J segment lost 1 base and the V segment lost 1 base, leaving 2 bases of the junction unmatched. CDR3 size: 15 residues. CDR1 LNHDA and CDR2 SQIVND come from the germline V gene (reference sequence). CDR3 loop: CASSIGGTGSYEQYF. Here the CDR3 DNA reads TGTGCCAGTAGTATAGGGGGGACAGGGTCCTACGAGCAGTACTTC.

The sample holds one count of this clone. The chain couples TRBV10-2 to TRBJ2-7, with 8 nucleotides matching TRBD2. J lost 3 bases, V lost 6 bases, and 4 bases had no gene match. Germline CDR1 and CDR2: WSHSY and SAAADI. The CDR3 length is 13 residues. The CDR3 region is CASRIAGYYEQYF. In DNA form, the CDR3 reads TGCGCCAGCAGAATAGCGGGATACTACGAGCAGTACTTC.

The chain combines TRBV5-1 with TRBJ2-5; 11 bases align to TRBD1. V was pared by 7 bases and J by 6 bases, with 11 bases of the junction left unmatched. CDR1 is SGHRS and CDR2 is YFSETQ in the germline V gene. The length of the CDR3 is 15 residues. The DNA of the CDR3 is TGCGCCAGCTCACAGAGGACAGGGGGCGCCCAGACCCAGTACTTC. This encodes CASSQRTGGAQTQYF.

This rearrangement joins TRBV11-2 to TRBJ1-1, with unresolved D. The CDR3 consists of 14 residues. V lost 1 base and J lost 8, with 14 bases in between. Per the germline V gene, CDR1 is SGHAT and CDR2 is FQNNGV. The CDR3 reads CASSLAQDTSEAFF. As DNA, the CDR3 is TGTGCCAGCAGCTTAGCCCAAGACACTTCCGAAGCTTTCTTT.

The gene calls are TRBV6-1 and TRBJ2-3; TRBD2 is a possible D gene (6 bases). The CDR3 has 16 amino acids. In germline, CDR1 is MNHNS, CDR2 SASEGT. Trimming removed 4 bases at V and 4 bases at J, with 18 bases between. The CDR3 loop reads CASSGPSGPSPDTQYF. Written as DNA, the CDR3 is TGTGCCAGCAGTGGCCCCAGCGGGCCTAGTCCAGATACGCAGTATTTT.

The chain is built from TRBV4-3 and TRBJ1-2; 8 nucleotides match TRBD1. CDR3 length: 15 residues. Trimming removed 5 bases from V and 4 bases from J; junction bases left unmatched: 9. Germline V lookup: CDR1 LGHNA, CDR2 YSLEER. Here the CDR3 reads CASSKSTGASYGYTF. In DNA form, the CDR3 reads TGCGCCAGCAGCAAATCGACAGGGGCTAGCTATGGCTACACCTTC.

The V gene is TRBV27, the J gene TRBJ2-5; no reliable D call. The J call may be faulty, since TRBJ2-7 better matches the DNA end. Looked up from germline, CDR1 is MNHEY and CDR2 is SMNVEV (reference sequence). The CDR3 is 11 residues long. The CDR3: CASGFNYEQYF. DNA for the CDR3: TGTGCCAGCGGGTTTAACTACGAGCAGTACTTC.

The CDR3 DNA reads as TGTGCCAGCAGCTTTGCTAGCGGGGGGGCCTACAATGAGCAGTTCTTC. It codes for CASSFASGGAYNEQFF. This sequence joins TRBV7-2 and TRBJ2-1, with 12 bases lining up with TRBD2. Germline CDR1 SGHTA, CDR2 FQGNSA. CDR3 length: 16 amino acids. After removal of 3 bases from V and 2 bases from J, the junction contained 2 bases not matched to a gene.

CDR3 protein: CASSPLAGGRDTQYF. CDR3 bases: TGCGCCAGCAGCCCCCTAGCGGGGGGCAGGGATACGCAGTATTTT. J is TRBJ2-3 and V is TRBV4-3, with 11 bases lining up with TRBD2. Germline values: CDR1 LGHNA, CDR2 YSLEER. J was trimmed by 6 bases and V by 4 bases; bases with no gene match: 6. The CDR3 covers 15 residues.

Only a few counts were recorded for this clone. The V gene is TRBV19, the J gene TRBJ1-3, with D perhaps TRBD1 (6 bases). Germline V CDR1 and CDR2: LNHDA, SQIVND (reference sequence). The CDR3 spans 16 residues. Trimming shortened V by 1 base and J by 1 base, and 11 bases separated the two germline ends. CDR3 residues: CASSIGGGVSGNTIYF. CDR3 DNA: TGTGCCAGTAGTATAGGAGGGGGGGTGTCTGGAAACACCATATATTTT.

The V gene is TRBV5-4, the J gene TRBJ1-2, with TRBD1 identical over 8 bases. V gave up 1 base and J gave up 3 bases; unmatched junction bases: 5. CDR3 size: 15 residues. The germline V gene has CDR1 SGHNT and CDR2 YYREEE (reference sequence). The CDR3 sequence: CASSLPRDRHYGYTF. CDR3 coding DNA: TGTGCCAGCAGCTTGCCTCGGGACAGGCACTATGGCTACACCTTC. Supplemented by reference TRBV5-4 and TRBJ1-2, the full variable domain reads ETGVTQSPTHLIKTRGQQVTLRCSSQSGHNTVSWYQQALGQGPQFIFQYYREEENGRGNFPPRFSGLQFPNYSSELNVNALELDDSALYLCASSLPRDRHYGYTFGSGTRLTVV.

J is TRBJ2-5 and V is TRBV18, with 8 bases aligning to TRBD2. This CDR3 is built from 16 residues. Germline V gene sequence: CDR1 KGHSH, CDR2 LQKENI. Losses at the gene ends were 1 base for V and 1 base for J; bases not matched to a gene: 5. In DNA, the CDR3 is TGTGCCAGCTCACCACGCGGGGGGATCCTCCAAGAGACCCAGTACTTC. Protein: CASSPRGGILQETQYF.

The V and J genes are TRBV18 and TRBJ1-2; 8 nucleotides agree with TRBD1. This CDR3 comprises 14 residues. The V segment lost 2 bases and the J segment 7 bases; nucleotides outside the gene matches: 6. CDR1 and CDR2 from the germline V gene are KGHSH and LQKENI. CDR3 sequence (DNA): TGTGCCAGCTCACCAGGTCAGGGGGCGCGTGGCTACACCTTC. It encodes CASSPGQGARGYTF.

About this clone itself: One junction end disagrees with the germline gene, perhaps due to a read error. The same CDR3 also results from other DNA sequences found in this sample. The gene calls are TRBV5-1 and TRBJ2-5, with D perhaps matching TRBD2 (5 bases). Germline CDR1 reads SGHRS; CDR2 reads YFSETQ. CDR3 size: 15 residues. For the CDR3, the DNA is TGCGCCAGTAGCTTGCTTGGACTCCCCCAAGAGACCCAGTACTTC. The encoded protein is CASSLLGLPQETQYF.

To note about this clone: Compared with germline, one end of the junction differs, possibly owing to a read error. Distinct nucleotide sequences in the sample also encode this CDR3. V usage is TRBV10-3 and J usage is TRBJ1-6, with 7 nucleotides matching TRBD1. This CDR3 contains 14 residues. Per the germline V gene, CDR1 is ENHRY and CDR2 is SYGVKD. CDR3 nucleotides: TGTGCCACGACAGGGAGCTCCTATAATTCCCCCCTCCACTTT. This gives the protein CATTGSSYNSPLHF.

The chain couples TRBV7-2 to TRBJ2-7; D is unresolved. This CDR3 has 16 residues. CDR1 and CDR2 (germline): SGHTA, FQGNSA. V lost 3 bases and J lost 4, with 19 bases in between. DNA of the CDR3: TGTGCCAGCAGCTTGAATTCTGGGCCAGGATTTTACGAGCAGTACTTC. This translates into CASSLNSGPGFYEQYF.

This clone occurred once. In DNA form, the CDR3 reads TGTGCCAGCAGCTTGGGGCAAAGGTGGAATGAGCAGTTCTTC. It encodes CASSLGQRWNEQFF. The V and J genes are TRBV7-2 and TRBJ2-1; a weak D match, TRBD1 (5 bases). Germline V gene data show CDR1 as SGHTA and CDR2 as FQGNSA. Trimming removed 3 bases from V and 7 bases from J, with 13 bases in between. The CDR3 runs 14 residues.

The CDR3 DNA reads as TGTGCCAGCACCCGGACAGTAAACACCGGGGAGCTGTTTTTT. Protein: CASTRTVNTGELFF. This sequence joins TRBV2 and TRBJ2-2, with a weak D call TRBD1 (6 bases). CDR3 size: 14 residues. Germline CDR1 reads SNHLY; CDR2 reads FYNNEI. Trimming cost V 7 bases and J 2 bases, with 11 bases left between them.

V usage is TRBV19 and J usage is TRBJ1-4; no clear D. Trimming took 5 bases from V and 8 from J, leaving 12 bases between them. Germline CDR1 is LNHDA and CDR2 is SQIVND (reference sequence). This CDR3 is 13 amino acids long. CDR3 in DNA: TGTGCCAGTAGTCCCTCCCAGAGGGAAAAACTGTTTTTT. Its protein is CASSPSQREKLFF.

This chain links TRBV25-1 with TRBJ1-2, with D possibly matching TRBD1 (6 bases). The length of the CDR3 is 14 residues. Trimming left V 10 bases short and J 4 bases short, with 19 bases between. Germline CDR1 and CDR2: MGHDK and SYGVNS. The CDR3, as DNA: TGTGCCACCTGGTCTAGCGGCAGGGGCTATGGCTACACCTTC. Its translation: CATWSSGRGYGYTF.

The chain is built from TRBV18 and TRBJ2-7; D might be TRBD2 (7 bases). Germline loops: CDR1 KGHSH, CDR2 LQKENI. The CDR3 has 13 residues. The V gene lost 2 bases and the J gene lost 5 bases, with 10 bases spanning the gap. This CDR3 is CASSPGGGDEQYF. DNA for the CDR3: TGTGCCAGCTCACCAGGCGGGGGCGACGAGCAGTACTTC.

CDR3 coding DNA: TGTGCCAGCAGCCAAGATGAGGTCCAAGAGACCCAGTACTTC. This codes for CASSQDEVQETQYF. The chain joins TRBV14 to TRBJ2-5; D is unclear. The CDR3 extends over 14 amino acids. The germline V gene encodes CDR1 SGHDN and CDR2 FVKESK. V was cut by 0 bases and J by 1 base, with 6 bases left in between.

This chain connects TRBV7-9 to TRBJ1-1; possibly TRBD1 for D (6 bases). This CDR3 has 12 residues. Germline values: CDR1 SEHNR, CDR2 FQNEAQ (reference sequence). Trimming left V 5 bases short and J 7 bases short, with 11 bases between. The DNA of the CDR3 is TGTGCCAGCAGCCTAGGGGGGCTTGAAGCTTTCTTT. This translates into CASSLGGLEAFF. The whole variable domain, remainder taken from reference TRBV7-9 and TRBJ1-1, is DTGVSQNPRHKITKRGQNVTFRCDPISEHNRLYWYRQTLGQGPEFLTYFQNEAQLEKSRLLSDRFSAERPKGSFSTLEIQRTEQGDSAMYLCASSLGGLEAFFGQGTRLTVV.